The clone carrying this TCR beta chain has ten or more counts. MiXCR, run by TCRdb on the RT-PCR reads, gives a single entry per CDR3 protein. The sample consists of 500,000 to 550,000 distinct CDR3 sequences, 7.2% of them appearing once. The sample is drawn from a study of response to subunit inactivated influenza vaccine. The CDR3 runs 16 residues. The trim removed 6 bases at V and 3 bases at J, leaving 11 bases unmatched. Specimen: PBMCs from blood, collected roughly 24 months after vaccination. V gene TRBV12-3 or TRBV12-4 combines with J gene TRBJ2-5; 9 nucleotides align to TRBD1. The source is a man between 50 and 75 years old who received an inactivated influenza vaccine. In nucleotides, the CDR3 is TGTGCCAGCAGGCCTAGCCCGGGACAGGGAGAAGAGACCCAGTACTTC. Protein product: CASRPSPGQGEETQYF.